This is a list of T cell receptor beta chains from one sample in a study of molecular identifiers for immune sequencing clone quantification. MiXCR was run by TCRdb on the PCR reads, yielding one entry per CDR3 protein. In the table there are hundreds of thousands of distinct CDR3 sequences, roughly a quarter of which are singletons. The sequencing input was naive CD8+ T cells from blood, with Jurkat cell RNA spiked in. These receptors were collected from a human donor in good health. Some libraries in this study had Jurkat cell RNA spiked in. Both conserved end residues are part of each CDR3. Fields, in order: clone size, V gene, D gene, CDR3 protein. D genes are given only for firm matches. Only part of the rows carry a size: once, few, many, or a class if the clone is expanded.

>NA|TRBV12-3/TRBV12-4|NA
CASSFRVGLGEQHF
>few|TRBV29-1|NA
CSVQDIGFTAEAFF
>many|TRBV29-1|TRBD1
CSGTTGKDYGYTF
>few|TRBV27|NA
CASSWTATVEQFF
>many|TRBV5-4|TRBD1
CASSYITGDAEAFF
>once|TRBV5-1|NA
CARTRMGGTEAFF
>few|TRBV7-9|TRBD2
CASSLLAGHTDTQYF
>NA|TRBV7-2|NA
CASSWSSYNEQIF
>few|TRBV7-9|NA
CASSLVTENFNEKLFF
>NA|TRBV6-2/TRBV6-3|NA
CASSTTNEAFF
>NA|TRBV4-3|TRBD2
CASSQDLGGSNTGELFF
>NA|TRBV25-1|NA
CASSDRAGTYLPYEQYF
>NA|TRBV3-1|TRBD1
CASSPLVTGAVYGYTF
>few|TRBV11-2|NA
CASSLTPGGEQYF
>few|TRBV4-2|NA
CASSQGVRLQYEQYF
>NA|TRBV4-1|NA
CASSQVGVGNYGYTF
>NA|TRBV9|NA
CASSVDSNKNTEAFF
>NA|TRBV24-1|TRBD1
CATSDKWTGYNEQFF
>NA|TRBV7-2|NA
CAGSSLTELNTEAFF
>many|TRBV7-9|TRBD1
CASSPEEGAWTEAFF
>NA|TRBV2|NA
CASSEALVSYTGELVF
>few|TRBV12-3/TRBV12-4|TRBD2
CASSSSGRAWSYEQYF
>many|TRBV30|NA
CAWIEMEMNTEAFF
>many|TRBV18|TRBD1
CASSLEPGQGYEQYF
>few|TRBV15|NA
CATSHRTSYEQYF
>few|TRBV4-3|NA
CASSQDFRGGSYEQYF
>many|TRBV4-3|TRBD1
CASSQDRAEQGYIQYF
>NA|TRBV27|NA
CASSPPDRTYGYTF
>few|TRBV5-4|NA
CASSWNVMNTEAFF
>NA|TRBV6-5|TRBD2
CASSCGGPTDTQYF
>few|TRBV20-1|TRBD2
CSAPGLAGVLSDTQYF
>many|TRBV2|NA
CASSGFTDTQYF
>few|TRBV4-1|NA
CASSQVRLGNEAFF
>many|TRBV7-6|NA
CASSEEADTQYF
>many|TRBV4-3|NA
CASSHWPGGNEQFF
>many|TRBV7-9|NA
CASSLSGAYGYTF
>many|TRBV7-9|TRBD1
CASSPTGHDHQPQHF
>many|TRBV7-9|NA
CASSFGLLSGDAEAFF
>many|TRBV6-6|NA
CASNLRQGGPYEQYF
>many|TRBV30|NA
CAWSPLDIEAFF
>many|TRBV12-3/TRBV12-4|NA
CASSSSRGGPTDTQYF
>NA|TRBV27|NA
CASSLLLGFPYEQYF
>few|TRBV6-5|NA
CASGDIPLEQYF
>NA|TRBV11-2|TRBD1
CASSSPDRNYSNQPQHF
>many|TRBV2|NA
CASSESLAFITDTQYF
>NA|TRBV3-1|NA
CASSQGPNQPQRF
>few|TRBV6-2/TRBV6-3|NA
CASRVAWGETQYF